This section outlines one TCR beta chain sequence together with its context. Its target is not known. This sample is drawn from a study of shared clonotypes between healthy human individuals. Study-level results: Donor clonotype sharing was expected to depend on sequencing depth. The study sampled only blood, and tissue repertoires likely differ.

Genomic DNA (from each subset) was split evenly across several immunoSEQ plates. TCRdb's copy holds only in-frame clones and misses some; the assay was immunoSEQ multiplex PCR. The sample consists of 1,500,000 or so clones, more than 95% of them appearing once. A CD45RA+ naive subset and a CD45RA-negative memory subset were split from CD4+ cells. Material for sequencing was naive CD4+ T cells sorted from blood. Stated subset: CD45RA+ positively selected. The receptor was derived from a man aged 25-45 years in good health.

The CDR3 protein is CASSATQGQPQHF. Written as DNA, the CDR3 is TGCGCCAGCAGCGCGACTCAGGGCCAGCCCCAGCATTTT. This chain uses TRBV10-1 with TRBJ1-5, with a tentative D call TRBD1 (5 bases). Looked up from germline, CDR1 is WNHNN and CDR2 is SYGVQD (reference sequence). V lost 6 bases and J 7 bases, leaving 13 bases between the germline ends. The CDR3 consists of 13 residues.